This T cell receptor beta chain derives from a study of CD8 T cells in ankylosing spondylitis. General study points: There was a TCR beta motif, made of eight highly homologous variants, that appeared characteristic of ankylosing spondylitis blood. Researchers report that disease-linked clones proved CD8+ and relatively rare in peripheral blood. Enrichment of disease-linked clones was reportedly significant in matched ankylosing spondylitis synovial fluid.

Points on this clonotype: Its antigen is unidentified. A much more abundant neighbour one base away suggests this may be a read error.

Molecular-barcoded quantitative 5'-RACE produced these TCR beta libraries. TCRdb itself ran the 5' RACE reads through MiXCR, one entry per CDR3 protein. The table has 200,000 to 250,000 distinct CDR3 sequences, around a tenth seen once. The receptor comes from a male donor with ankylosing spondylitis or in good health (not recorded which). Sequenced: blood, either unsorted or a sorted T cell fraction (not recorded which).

The CDR3 is CASSQDWGWDTQYF. DNA for the CDR3: TGTGCCAGCAGCCAAGACTGGGGGTGGGATACGCAGTATTTT. The genes are TRBV7-8 and TRBJ2-3; TRBD1 or TRBD2 may be the D gene (5 bases each). Germline values: CDR1 SGHVS, CDR2 FQNEAQ. Trimming took 5 bases from V and 6 from J, leaving 15 bases between them. The CDR3 totals 14 residues.